This T cell receptor beta chain was identified during a study of identical twins. General study results and limits: Out-of-frame alpha sequences shared between twins exhibited an excess of low generation probability. Rather than following the same donors, the conclusions depended on cross-sectional statistical analysis.

To note about this clonotype: What it binds is unknown.

Germline V gene lookup returns CDR1 SEHNR and CDR2 FQNEAQ (reference sequence). This CDR3 is 13 amino acids long. Trimming removed 7 bases from V and 1 base from J, with 10 bases in between. Template switching (which added a universal primer site) was used, and cDNA carried unique molecular identifiers. Each CDR3 protein gets one entry after TCRdb re-called the 5' RACE reads with MiXCR. Of around 490,000 distinct CDR3 sequences in the sample, more than 20% were seen once. These data were also reused for a study on yellow fever vaccine responses in identical twins.

The TCR comes from a woman between 18 and 30 years old in good health. This sequence joins TRBV7-9 and TRBJ1-1; the D is unclear. Material for sequencing was CD4+ T cells sorted from blood. The CDR3 sequence: CASMSQANTEAFF. DNA of the CDR3: TGTGCCAGCATGTCCCAGGCGAACACTGAAGCTTTCTTT. Full variable domain (outside the CDR3, taken from reference TRBV7-9 and TRBJ1-1): DTGVSQNPRHKITKRGQNVTFRCDPISEHNRLYWYRQTLGQGPEFLTYFQNEAQLEKSRLLSDRFSAERPKGSFSTLEIQRTEQGDSAMYLCASMSQANTEAFFGQGTRLTVV.